This T cell receptor (beta chain) was sequenced for a study of blood T cells in healthy people across ages. V was cut by 4 bases and J by 7 bases, with 10 bases left in between. The CDR3 totals 11 residues. Germline assignment: CDR1 SQVTM and CDR2 ANQGSEA. For the second PCR, which ran for about 6 to 12 cycles, a sample-barcoded 5' primer and a J-beta primer mix were used. TCRdb reprocessed the 5' RACE reads with MiXCR, giving one entry per CDR3 protein. In the table there are 1.5 million to 2 million distinct CDR3 sequences, 34% of which are singletons. A few counts support this clonotype. Its specificity is not known. The study's findings and limits: It was the long-lived donors that had more naive CD4+ cells and higher diversity than aged donors.

The sequenced sample was blood. The sequence derives from a woman aged 25 to 39 in good health. The chain combines TRBV29-1 with TRBJ1-2; D not resolved. The CDR3 DNA follows: TGCAGCGTTGGTGACACCGGTGGCTACACCTTC. Translation gives CSVGDTGGYTF.